The 9 T cell receptor beta chains reported below all come from one sample, sequenced in a study of early stage breast cancer tumors. Sequenced by immunoSEQ multiplex PCR; TCRdb stores in-frame clones only, minus some. The sample holds tens of thousands of clones, about three quarters seen once. Sequences were obtained from blood. All receptors come from a person in their 40s with breast cancer.

J is TRBJ2-6 and V is TRBV5-1; D not certain. Per the germline V gene, CDR1 is SGHRS and CDR2 is YFSETQ. Trimming took off 0 bases at V and 2 bases at J, with 12 bases between the two ends. The CDR3 totals 17 residues. The CDR3 coding sequence is TGCGCCAGCAGCTTGGCGAGATCCCTGGCTGGGGCCAACGTCCTGACTTTC. Translated: CASSLARSLAGANVLTF.

The chain uses TRBV19 and TRBJ2-1; D unresolved. This CDR3 comprises 15 residues. CDR1 LNHDA and CDR2 SQIVND come from the germline V gene (reference sequence). Trimming took off 5 bases at V and 12 bases at J, with 23 bases between the two ends. As DNA, the CDR3 is TGTGCCAGTAGTGCCGGCCTGGGTGCAATGATTGTGCAGTTCTTC. Protein sequence: CASSAGLGAMIVQFF.

This clone was detected only once. The J gene is TRBJ2-7, the V gene TRBV11-2; D is perhaps TRBD1 (6 bases). The germline V and J ends were trimmed by 5 bases and 5 bases, with 13 bases remaining between them. Germline loops: CDR1 SGHAT, CDR2 FQNNGV. The CDR3 is 13 residues long. Written as DNA, the CDR3 is TGTGCCAGCAGCGTCCGAGGGGGAGACGAGCAGTACTTC. This encodes CASSVRGGDEQYF. Full variable domain (rest looked up from reference TRBV11-2 and TRBJ2-7): EAGVAQSPRYKIIEKRQSVAFWCNPISGHATLYWYQQILGQGPKLLIQFQNNGVVDDSQLPKDRFSAERLKGVDSTLKIQPAKLEDSAVYLCASSVRGGDEQYFGPGTRLTVT.

The CDR3 bases are TGTGCCAGCAGTGGACAGACCCGAGAAGCTTTCTTT. Protein sequence: CASSGQTREAFF. The V gene is TRBV2, the J gene TRBJ1-1, with a possible D match to TRBD1 (5 bases). V was shortened by 4 bases and J by 8 bases, with 11 bases between the two germline ends. This CDR3 spans 12 amino acids. The germline V gene has CDR1 SNHLY and CDR2 FYNNEI.

V is TRBV28 and J is TRBJ2-7; D unresolved. Trimming removed 7 bases at V and 4 bases at J, with 17 bases between. The CDR3 sequence is 14 residues long. Germline CDR1 and CDR2: MDHEN and SYDVKM. This CDR3 is CASMTQGPLYEQYF. The CDR3 bases are TGTGCCAGCATGACCCAAGGCCCCCTTTACGAGCAGTACTTC.

The chain has TRBV7-2 and TRBJ1-4, with 7 bases aligning to TRBD1. The germline V gene encodes CDR1 SGHTA and CDR2 FQGNSA. The CDR3 length is 16 residues. The ends lost 3 bases at V and 4 bases at J; junction bases unmatched: 8. This chain's CDR3 is CASSLRGQRGNEKLFF. The CDR3 DNA is TGTGCCAGCAGCTTGAGGGGGCAGCGTGGTAATGAAAAACTGTTTTTT.

The chain employs TRBV6-4 and TRBJ2-3; maybe TRBD2 (6 bases). Germline V lookup: CDR1 MRHNA, CDR2 SNTAGT. CDR3 length: 13 residues. Trimming left V 5 bases short and J 5 bases short, with 11 bases between. Here the CDR3 DNA reads TGTGCCAGCAGTAGGGACTCGAAAGATACGCAGTATTTT. Protein: CASSRDSKDTQYF.

The chain employs TRBV2 and TRBJ2-1; maybe TRBD1 (6 bases). This CDR3 has 14 amino acids. Germline V gene data show CDR1 as SNHLY and CDR2 as FYNNEI. V shed 7 bases and J shed 4 bases, with 14 bases lying between them. CDR3 protein: CASKSRTEYNEQFF. CDR3 nucleotide sequence: TGTGCCAGCAAAAGTCGGACAGAATACAATGAGCAGTTCTTC.

This clone was detected only a few times. This sequence joins TRBV25-1 and TRBJ2-7; 11 bases map to TRBD1. After removal of 6 bases from V and 3 bases from J, the junction contained 7 bases not matched to a gene. Germline V CDR1 and CDR2: MGHDK, SYGVNS. There are 15 residues in the CDR3. The DNA for the CDR3 is TGTGCCAGCAGGCGGACAGGGGGCGGGTTCTACGAGCAGTACTTC. Translating it yields CASRRTGGGFYEQYF.